This T cell receptor (beta chain) was observed in a study of blood T cells in healthy people across ages. A remark on this clonotype: Its antigen is currently unknown.

CDR3 length: 13 amino acids. Germline V gives CDR1 SQVTM, CDR2 ANQGSEA. V gave up 3 bases and J gave up 3 bases, with 10 bases separating them. Study-level points and caveats: Investigators viewed diversity estimates from one million T cells as underestimates, the study reported. Long-lived and aged donors differed, with more naive CD4+ cells and higher diversity in the long-lived.

Primers used in a second PCR of roughly 6 to 11 cycles were a sample-barcoded 5' primer and a J-beta primer mix. All samples yielded 2.5 million or more CDR3-containing paired-end reads. In TCRdb, the 5' RACE reads were re-called with MiXCR into one record per CDR3 protein. The sample has roughly 800,000 distinct CDR3 sequences, 55% to 75% seen once. Staff drew roughly 10 milliliters of peripheral blood from each donor. This TCR derives from a man younger than 40 in good health. The V call is TRBV29-1, the J call TRBJ2-3, with no clear D. The sample consisted of blood. The CDR3 sequence is CSVDVLRTDTQYF. CDR3 DNA: TGCAGCGTTGACGTTTTACGAACAGATACGCAGTATTTT.